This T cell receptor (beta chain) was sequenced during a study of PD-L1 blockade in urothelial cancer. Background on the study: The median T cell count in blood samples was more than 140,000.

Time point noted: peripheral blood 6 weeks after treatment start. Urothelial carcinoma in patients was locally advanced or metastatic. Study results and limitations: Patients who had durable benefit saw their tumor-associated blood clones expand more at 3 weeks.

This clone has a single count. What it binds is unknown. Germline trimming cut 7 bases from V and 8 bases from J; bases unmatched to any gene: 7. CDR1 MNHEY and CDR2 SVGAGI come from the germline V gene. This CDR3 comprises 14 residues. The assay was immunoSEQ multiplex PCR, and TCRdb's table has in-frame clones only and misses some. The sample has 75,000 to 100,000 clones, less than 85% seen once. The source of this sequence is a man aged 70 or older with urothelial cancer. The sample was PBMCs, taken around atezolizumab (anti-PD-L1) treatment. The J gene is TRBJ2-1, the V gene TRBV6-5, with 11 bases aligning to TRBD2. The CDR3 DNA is TGTGCCAGCAAAATAGCGGGAGGGCCCTATGAGCAGTTCTTC. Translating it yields CASKIAGGPYEQFF.